A selection of T cell receptor beta chains follows, all from one sample in a study of T-cell reconstitution after alpha-beta-depleted transplantation in children. TCRdb re-derived calls from the PCR reads in MiXCR, one entry per CDR3 protein. The sample has roughly 89,000 distinct CDR3 sequences, 12% seen once; the top ten hold approximately 14%. The sample in question was PBMCs from the stem cell graft donor, obtained from the stem cell graft. The receptors come from a human donor who donated a stem cell graft to a child with inherited bone marrow failure. Each CDR3 is given with its conserved first and last residue. The order of the fields is CDR3 length, V gene, D gene, J gene, CDR3 protein. The D gene is left open where the match is weak.

CDR3 length: 16
V gene: TRBV5-1
D gene: -
J gene: TRBJ1-5
CDR3 protein: CASSLESGRNNQPQHF

CDR3 length: 15
V gene: TRBV6-1
D gene: TRBD2
J gene: TRBJ2-7
CDR3 protein: CASSELAGEAYEQYF

CDR3 length: 15
V gene: TRBV27
D gene: TRBD1
J gene: TRBJ2-3
CDR3 protein: CASSPPGQGADTQYF

CDR3 length: 16
V gene: TRBV6-1
D gene: -
J gene: TRBJ2-3
CDR3 protein: CASSPRRGLGTDTQYF

CDR3 length: 15
V gene: TRBV5-1
D gene: TRBD2
J gene: TRBJ2-5
CDR3 protein: CASSLNPGLEETQYF

CDR3 length: 16
V gene: TRBV13
D gene: TRBD2
J gene: TRBJ2-1
CDR3 protein: CASSPRPASGGNEQFF

CDR3 length: 14
V gene: TRBV21-1
D gene: -
J gene: TRBJ1-2
CDR3 protein: CASSKVDRDHGYTF

CDR3 length: 17
V gene: TRBV5-1
D gene: TRBD1
J gene: TRBJ1-1
CDR3 protein: CASSLGQGAGLNTEAFF

CDR3 length: 12
V gene: TRBV12-3/TRBV12-4
D gene: -
J gene: TRBJ2-7
CDR3 protein: CASTWRSHEQYF

CDR3 length: 15
V gene: TRBV9
D gene: TRBD2
J gene: TRBJ2-4
CDR3 protein: CASSPSGGPKNIQYF

CDR3 length: 10
V gene: TRBV20-1
D gene: -
J gene: TRBJ1-3
CDR3 protein: CSAVGNTIYF

CDR3 length: 16
V gene: TRBV7-2
D gene: -
J gene: TRBJ2-3
CDR3 protein: CASSPRLKSWRDTQYF

CDR3 length: 16
V gene: TRBV5-1
D gene: TRBD1
J gene: TRBJ2-2
CDR3 protein: CASSLEQGAYTGELFF